This record looks at one TCR beta chain sequence and its context. Deletions cut 0 bases from V and 3 bases from J, with 11 bases between. The CDR3 spans 15 residues. The V gene's germline CDR1 is LGHNA and CDR2 YSLEER. These data originate in a study of blood T cell repertoires in COVID-19. Study-wide background: Material from acute and convalescent COVID-19 was sourced from the United States, Italy and Spain. The analysed material was cDNA or gDNA that came from T cells, B-cell-depleted T cells, or PBMCs.

The repertoire was sequenced with immunoSEQ multiplex PCR; TCRdb's copy has only in-frame clones and lacks some. The top ten hold around 0.52% of the sample, which has tens of thousands of clones, less than 95% seen once. Patients from Seattle were sampled longitudinally, starting during active infection. The source material was peripheral blood. This chain connects TRBV4-3 to TRBJ1-1; D gene ambiguous. This TCR was recovered from a man in his fifties or sixties with COVID-19, enrolled during active disease. Written as DNA, the CDR3 is TGCGCCAGCAGCCAAGATCTGACGGGAGACACTGAAGCTTTCTTT. This gives the protein CASSQDLTGDTEAFF.